This T cell receptor beta chain is drawn from a study of T cells in Graves' hyperthyroidism and ophthalmopathy. Study information: It was at initial diagnosis, before any treatment, that peripheral blood was collected.

The CDR3 totals 16 residues. Germline V gives CDR1 LGHDT, CDR2 YNNKEL (reference sequence). After removal of 4 bases from V and 4 bases from J, the junction contained 9 bases not matched to a gene. This clonotype occurred many times. Antigen: not known. Study-wide results and limits: For ophthalmopathy, model prediction preceded onset by a median about 6.4 months.

Amplified TCR beta CDR3 regions came from RNA transcripts. The HTBI primer set served for first-round RT-PCR of the TCR CDR3. Via MiXCR, TCRdb re-called the multiplex PCR reads, giving one row per CDR3 protein. The table includes fewer than 900,000 distinct CDR3 sequences, about a sixth detected once. The chain employs TRBV3-1 and TRBJ2-1; 8 bases agree with TRBD1. The sequenced material came from blood. This receptor was obtained from a man younger than 30 with Graves' hyperthyroidism. The CDR3 reads CASSPLGTGPYNEQFF. Here the CDR3 DNA reads TGTGCCAGCAGCCCCCTCGGGACAGGCCCTTACAATGAGCAGTTCTTC.